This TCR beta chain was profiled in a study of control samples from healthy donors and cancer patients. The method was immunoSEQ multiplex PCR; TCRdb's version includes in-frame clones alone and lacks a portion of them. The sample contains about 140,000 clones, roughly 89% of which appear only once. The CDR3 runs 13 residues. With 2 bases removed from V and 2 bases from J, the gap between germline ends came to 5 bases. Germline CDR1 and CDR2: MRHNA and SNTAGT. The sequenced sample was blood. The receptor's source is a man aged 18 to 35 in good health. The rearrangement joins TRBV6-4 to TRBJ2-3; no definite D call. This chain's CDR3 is CASSDPHTDTQYF. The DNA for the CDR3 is TGTGCCAGCAGTGACCCTCACACAGATACGCAGTATTTT.